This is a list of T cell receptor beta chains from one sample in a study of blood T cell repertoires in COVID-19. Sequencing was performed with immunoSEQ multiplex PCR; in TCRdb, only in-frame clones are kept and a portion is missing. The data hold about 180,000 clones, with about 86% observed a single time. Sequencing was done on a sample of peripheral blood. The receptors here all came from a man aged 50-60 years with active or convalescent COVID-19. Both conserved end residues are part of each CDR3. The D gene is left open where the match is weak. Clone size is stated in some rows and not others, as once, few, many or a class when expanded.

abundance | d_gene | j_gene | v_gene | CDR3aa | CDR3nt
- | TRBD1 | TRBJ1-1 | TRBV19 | CASSPRQGAAFFTEAFF | TGTGCCAGTAGTCCCCGACAGGGGGCGGCCTTTTTCACTGAAGCTTTCTTT
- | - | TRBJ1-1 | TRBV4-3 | CASSQGAGRSTEAFF | TGCGCCAGCAGCCAAGGGGCGGGGAGGAGCACTGAAGCTTTCTTT
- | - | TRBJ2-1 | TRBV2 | CATGRTASYNEQFF | TGTGCCACTGGTCGGACAGCTTCCTACAATGAGCAGTTCTTC
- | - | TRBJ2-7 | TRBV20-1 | CSASNGRRVGSYEQYF | TGCAGTGCTAGTAACGGCCGACGGGTAGGATCCTACGAGCAGTACTTC
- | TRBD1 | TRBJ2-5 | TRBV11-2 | CASSLVGTGGETQYF | TGTGCCAGCAGCTTAGTCGGGACAGGGGGGGAGACCCAGTACTTC
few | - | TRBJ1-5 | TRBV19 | CASGPSNQPQHF | TGTGCCAGTGGGCCTAGCAATCAGCCCCAGCATTTT
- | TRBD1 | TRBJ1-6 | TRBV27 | CASSIAGTGAIGPLHF | TGTGCCAGCAGTATAGCCGGGACAGGGGCAATTGGACCCCTCCACTTT
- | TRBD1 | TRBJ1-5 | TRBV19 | CASISQGQGAPGQPQHF | TGTGCCAGTATTTCTCAGGGACAGGGGGCGCCTGGACAGCCCCAGCATTTT
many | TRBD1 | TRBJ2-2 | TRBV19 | CATKTGADTGELFF | TGTGCCACCAAGACAGGGGCCGACACCGGGGAGCTGTTTTTT
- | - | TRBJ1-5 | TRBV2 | CASSVIGSQPQHF | TGTGCCAGCAGTGTAATCGGGAGTCAGCCCCAGCATTTT
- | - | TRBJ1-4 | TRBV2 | CASSGATNEKLFF | TGTGCCAGCAGTGGAGCAACTAATGAAAAACTGTTTTTT
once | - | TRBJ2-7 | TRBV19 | CASRTIGQNSYEQYF | TGTGCCAGTAGGACCATTGGACAGAACTCCTACGAGCAGTACTTC
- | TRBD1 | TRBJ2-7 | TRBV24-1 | CATSESTGTYEQYF | TGTGCCACCAGTGAGTCGACAGGGACCTACGAGCAGTACTTC
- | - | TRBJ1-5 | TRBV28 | CASSSAGSNQPQHF | TGTGCCAGCTCTTCGGCGGGCAGCAATCAGCCCCAGCATTTT
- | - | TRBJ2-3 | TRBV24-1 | CATSDFGRGSTDTQYF | TGTGCCACCAGTGATTTCGGGCGGGGTAGCACAGATACGCAGTATTTT
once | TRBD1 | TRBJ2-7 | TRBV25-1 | CASSEGQAPYEQYF | TGTGCCAGCAGTGAGGGACAGGCCCCCTACGAGCAGTACTTC
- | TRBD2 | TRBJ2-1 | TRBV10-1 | CASSEPAGGWNEQFF | TGCGCCAGCAGCGAGCCAGCGGGAGGTTGGAATGAGCAGTTCTTC
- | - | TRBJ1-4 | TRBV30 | CAWSVGAGNNEKLFF | TGTGCCTGGAGTGTAGGTGCAGGGAATAATGAAAAACTGTTTTTT
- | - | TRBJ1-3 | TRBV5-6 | CASSPRAGNTIYF | TGTGCCAGCAGCCCACGGGCTGGAAACACCATATATTTT
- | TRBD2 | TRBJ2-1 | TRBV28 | CASSFGGFTYNEQFF | TGTGCCAGCAGTTTCGGGGGGTTTACCTACAATGAGCAGTTCTTC
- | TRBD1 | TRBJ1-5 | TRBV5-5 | CASSLGQGAVQPQHF | TGTGCCAGCAGCTTGGGACAGGGGGCAGTTCAGCCCCAGCATTTT